Listed here are 32 T cell receptor beta chains from one sample, sequenced in a study of blood T cells in healthy people across ages. It was with a sample-barcoded 5' primer and a J-beta primer mix that a second PCR of roughly 7 to 12 cycles was run. MiXCR was run by TCRdb on the 5' RACE reads, yielding one entry per CDR3 protein. The top ten clones hold roughly 3.4% of a sample with 600,000 or so distinct CDR3 sequences, about 21% of them seen once. Material for sequencing was blood. The receptors come from a man in his 70s in good health.

The rearrangement joins TRBV12-3 or TRBV12-4 to TRBJ2-5, with D maybe TRBD2 (6 bases). The closer fit of TRBJ2-7 to the DNA end suggests the J call may be wrong. The CDR3 is 12 residues long. The CDR3 region has the DNA TGTGCCAGCAGCCTCGGGACTCACGAGCAGTACTTC. Translation gives CASSLGTHEQYF.

This clonotype came up a few times. This chain links TRBV4-3 with TRBJ2-3; possible D gene TRBD1, 6 bases. Germline CDR1 and CDR2: LGHNA and YSLEER. This CDR3 contains 15 residues. V lost 4 bases, J lost 6 bases, and 17 bases lay in between. The CDR3 sequence is CASSRLYRDTDTQYF. CDR3 DNA sequence: TGCGCCAGCAGCCGACTATACCGGGACACCGATACGCAGTATTTT.

This clonotype appeared a few times. Since a much larger clone is just one base distant, this may be a read error. This sequence joins TRBV12-3 or TRBV12-4 and TRBJ2-2; 12 bases agree with TRBD2. The CDR3 totals 15 residues. CDR3 sequence reads: CANSLTSGRTGELFF. CDR3 nucleotides: TGTGCCAACAGTTTAACTAGCGGGAGGACCGGGGAGCTGTTTTTT.

This clonotype has more than one count but fewer than ten. The chain links TRBV5-1 to TRBJ2-5; TRBD2 is a possible D gene (6 bases). Germline CDR1 reads SGHRS; CDR2 reads YFSETQ. V lost 4 bases, J lost 3 bases, and 19 bases lay in between. The CDR3 covers 16 residues. CDR3 sequence reads: CASSPGLKIGEETQYF. CDR3 coding DNA: TGCGCCAGCAGCCCCGGACTAAAAATTGGGGAAGAGACCCAGTACTTC. The entire variable domain, with the rest obtained from reference TRBV5-1 and TRBJ2-5, is as follows: KAGVTQTPRYLIKTRGQQVTLSCSPISGHRSVSWYQQTPGQGLQFLFEYFSETQRNKGNFPGRFSGRQFSNSRSEMNVSTLELGDSALYLCASSPGLKIGEETQYFGPGTRLLVL.

CDR3 nucleotides: TGTGCCAGCAGTCCCGGACAGGGAGGACTGTTTTTT. Translating gives CASSPGQGGLFF. The rearrangement links TRBV6-5 to TRBJ1-4; 8 positions match TRBD1. From germline, CDR1 is MNHEY and CDR2 SVGAGI. Trimming took 5 bases from V and 13 from J; bases not matched to a gene: 6. The CDR3 spans 12 residues.

The rearrangement uses TRBV6-2 or TRBV6-3 and TRBJ1-5; D remains unclear. The CDR3 length is 12 residues. Germline CDR1 and CDR2: MNHEY and SVGEGT. The ends were cut back, 6 bases at V and 4 bases at J, with 7 bases in the middle. In DNA, the CDR3 is TGTGCCAGCAGGGGAGTGAATCAGCCCCAGCATTTT. Encoded protein: CASRGVNQPQHF.

The rearrangement links TRBV7-2 to TRBJ1-3; maybe TRBD1 (5 bases). The germline V gene has CDR1 SGHTA and CDR2 FQGNSA. The CDR3 spans 15 residues. V lost 5 bases, J lost 1 base, and 12 bases lay in between. This chain's CDR3 is CASSRDSASGNTIYF. The DNA for the CDR3 is TGTGCCAGCAGCCGTGACAGCGCTTCTGGAAACACCATATATTTT.

The chain carries TRBV20-1 and TRBJ2-5; no clear D. V was cut by 1 base and J by 11 bases, with 17 bases left in between. This CDR3 is 13 amino acids long. Germline CDR1 is DFQATT and CDR2 is SNEGSKA (reference sequence). CDR3 residues: CSARVGINYEQYF. Written as DNA, the CDR3 is TGCAGTGCTAGAGTTGGAATAAACTACGAACAGTACTTC.

The table lists this clonotype with a few counts. The genes are TRBV29-1 and TRBJ1-4; D remains ambiguous. V lost 6 bases, J lost 5 bases, and 10 bases lay in between. Germline V gene sequence: CDR1 SQVTM, CDR2 ANQGSEA. This CDR3 has 12 residues. The CDR3 here is CSVPGLNEKLFF. In nucleotides, the CDR3 is TGCAGCGTCCCGGGTTTAAATGAAAAACTGTTTTTT.

J is TRBJ2-3 and V is TRBV5-6; D gene ambiguous. The germline V and J ends were trimmed by 1 base and 5 bases, with 8 bases remaining between them. CDR3 length: 13 residues. Looked up from germline, CDR1 is SGHDT and CDR2 is YYEEEE. The CDR3 DNA is TGTGCCAGCAGCTTGAGGGTTCAAGATACGCAGTATTTT. Translation gives CASSLRVQDTQYF.

The V call is TRBV5-1, the J call TRBJ2-1, with D tentatively TRBD2 (5 bases). This CDR3 has 15 residues. Germline V gene lookup returns CDR1 SGHRS and CDR2 YFSETQ. The V gene lost 3 bases and the J gene lost 8 bases, with 18 bases spanning the gap. The CDR3 loop reads CASSSLSGGVDEQFF. The CDR3 DNA sequence: TGCGCCAGCAGCTCCTTGTCAGGAGGAGTTGATGAGCAGTTCTTC.

The table lists this clonotype with a few counts. This chain uses TRBV7-8 with TRBJ2-4; D is tentatively TRBD1 or TRBD2 (5 bases each). Trimming took 1 base from V and 3 from J, leaving 7 bases between them. CDR1 is SGHVS and CDR2 is FQNEAQ in the germline V gene. The CDR3 covers 14 residues. The CDR3 nucleotides are TGTGCCAGCAGCTTAGATGGGGGCAAAAACATTCAGTACTTC. Residues: CASSLDGGKNIQYF.

CDR3 bases: TGCAGTGCTAGAGATAAGGCGGCCTCCTACAATGAGCAGTTCTTC. This codes for CSARDKAASYNEQFF. The V call is TRBV20-1, the J call TRBJ2-1, with D hard to call. The CDR3 runs to 15 residues. Trimming stripped 0 bases from V and 0 bases from J, with 9 bases between. In germline, CDR1 is DFQATT, CDR2 SNEGSKA (reference sequence).

This clonotype turned up a few times. V usage is TRBV5-1 and J usage is TRBJ2-2; the D call may be TRBD1 or TRBD2 (5 bases each). The germline V gene encodes CDR1 SGHRS and CDR2 YFSETQ. The CDR3 is made up of 14 amino acids. V gave up 8 bases and J gave up 4 bases, with 15 bases separating them. The CDR3, as DNA: TGCGCCAGTCGAGGGACGGTTAGCACCGGGGAGCTGTTTTTT. It yields the protein CASRGTVSTGELFF.

The rearrangement joins TRBV20-1 to TRBJ2-1, with D perhaps TRBD1 (5 bases). The end of the DNA aligns better with TRBJ2-7, so the J call may be wrong. From germline, CDR1 is DFQATT and CDR2 SNEGSKA (reference sequence). The CDR3 loop spans 15 amino acids. The CDR3 loop reads CSIIRDSGITYEQYF. In DNA form, the CDR3 reads TGCAGTATAATACGTGACTCAGGGATCACCTACGAGCAGTACTTC.

This clonotype has a handful of counts. The chain has TRBV5-1 and TRBJ2-3; tentatively, D is TRBD1 (6 bases). The germline gives CDR1 SGHRS, CDR2 YFSETQ. Deletions cut 6 bases from V and 6 bases from J, with 14 bases between. The CDR3 sequence is 13 residues long. Here the CDR3 reads CASTFKGEDTQYF. The CDR3 DNA reads as TGCGCCAGCACCTTCAAGGGGGAGGATACGCAGTATTTT.

The V call is TRBV29-1, the J call TRBJ2-3, with TRBD2 as a possible D gene (6 bases). Germline V gene lookup returns CDR1 SQVTM and CDR2 ANQGSEA. The V gene lost 4 bases and the J gene lost 7 bases, with 12 bases spanning the gap. This CDR3 has 12 residues. The DNA for the CDR3 is TGCAGCGTTGGGGGCGGAGGGTATACGCAGTATTTT. It is translated as CSVGGGGYTQYF.

The genes are TRBV5-1 and TRBJ2-5; TRBD1 matches 12 bases. Germline CDR1 reads SGHRS; CDR2 reads YFSETQ. The CDR3 consists of 16 residues. The V gene end was trimmed by 4 bases and the J gene end by 4 bases; junction bases not matched to a gene: 8. CDR3 sequence: CASSPGQGAVGETQYF. CDR3 bases: TGCGCCAGCAGCCCGGGACAGGGGGCCGTAGGAGAGACCCAGTACTTC.

This clonotype appeared a few times. This could be a read error, since a much larger clone is one nucleotide away. The CDR3 ends on some other residue instead of the conserved phenylalanine or tryptophan, so this is likely a read error. V usage is TRBV20-1 and J usage is TRBJ1-1; 8 bases are a match to TRBD1. Trimming at V came to 4 bases and at J to 7 bases, leaving 2 bases not matched to a gene. Germline values: CDR1 DFQATT, CDR2 SNEGSKA (reference sequence). The CDR3 runs 11 residues. In DNA form, the CDR3 reads TGCAGTGCTACAGGGGGCGGTGAAGCTTTCTCT. Its protein is CSATGGGEAFS.

In its sample, this clonotype was seen many times. The V call is TRBV6-1, the J call TRBJ2-7; unclear D gene. Trimming cost V 5 bases and J 2 bases, with 7 bases left between them. The CDR3 runs to 12 residues. Per the germline V gene, CDR1 is MNHNS and CDR2 is SASEGT. The CDR3 region is CASSTDTYEQYF. The DNA of the CDR3 is TGTGCCAGCAGTACCGACACCTACGAGCAGTACTTC.

The genes are TRBV28 and TRBJ2-5; the D call may be TRBD1 or TRBD2 (6 bases each). The J call may not be correct, given that the DNA end is closer to TRBJ2-7. Germline V gives CDR1 MDHEN, CDR2 SYDVKM. The CDR3 is made up of 14 amino acids. The chain's CDR3 is CASTHGGGRYEQYF. For the CDR3, the DNA is TGTGCCAGCACCCACGGAGGGGGGCGGTACGAGCAGTACTTC.

The genes are TRBV5-4 and TRBJ2-1, with D perhaps matching TRBD2 (6 bases). This CDR3 has 14 residues. CDR1 and CDR2 (germline): SGHNT, YYREEE (reference sequence). Trimming took 4 bases from V and 7 from J, leaving 15 bases between them. CDR3 region: CASSVLASGNEQFF. The CDR3, as DNA: TGTGCCAGCAGCGTGCTAGCGTCGGGGAATGAGCAGTTCTTC.

The gene calls are TRBV3-1 and TRBJ1-5; the match to TRBD1 covers 7 bases. V shed 1 base and J 6 bases; nucleotides not matched to a gene: 3. The CDR3 spans 14 residues. CDR1 and CDR2 from the germline V gene are LGHDT and YNNKEL (reference sequence). The CDR3, as DNA: TGTGCCAGCAGCCAAGCACAGGGGACTCAGCCCCAGCATTTT. Translation gives CASSQAQGTQPQHF.

With regard to this clonotype: The conserved final phenylalanine or tryptophan is absent from the CDR3, which likely points to a read error. The rearrangement uses TRBV5-1 and TRBJ1-1; a weak D match, TRBD1 (5 bases). V was clipped by 3 bases and J by 0 bases, with 9 bases between them. Per the germline V gene, CDR1 is SGHRS and CDR2 is YFSETQ. CDR3 length: 14 residues. The CDR3 nucleotides are TGCGCCAGCAGCTGGGAGGGGATGAACACTGAAGCTTTCCTT. Protein product: CASSWEGMNTEAFL.

This clonotype was recorded a few times. V usage is TRBV11-2 and J usage is TRBJ1-4, with D perhaps matching TRBD1 (6 bases). Germline CDR1 is SGHAT and CDR2 is FQNNGV. With 8 bases removed from V and 8 bases from J, the gap between germline ends came to 21 bases. The CDR3 covers 15 residues. The CDR3 loop reads CASCSQGTGGEKLFF. Written as DNA, the CDR3 is TGTGCCAGCTGCTCTCAGGGGACGGGAGGGGAAAAACTGTTTTTT.

Worth noting for this clonotype: One end of the junction does not line up with germline, which may come from a read error. The V gene is TRBV3-1, the J gene TRBJ2-5; 9 bases map to TRBD2. Looked up from germline, CDR1 is LGHDT and CDR2 is YNNKEL (reference sequence). This CDR3 has 13 residues. The CDR3 loop reads CASSQEASGTFHF. Here the CDR3 DNA reads TGTGCCAGCAGCCAAGAGGCTAGCGGGACCTTCCACTTC.

J is TRBJ1-2 and V is TRBV29-1; D gene unclear. V dropped 3 bases and J dropped 2 bases, with 7 bases sitting between them. The V gene's germline CDR1 is SQVTM and CDR2 ANQGSEA. The CDR3 extends over 12 amino acids. This CDR3 is CSVEEGNYGYTF. The CDR3 bases are TGCAGCGTTGAGGAGGGAAACTATGGCTACACCTTC. The variable domain in full, completed from reference TRBV29-1 and TRBJ1-2, reads SAVISQKPSRDICQRGTSLTIQCQVDSQVTMMFWYRQQPGQSLTLIATANQGSEATYESGFVIDKFPISRPNLTFSTLTVSNMSPEDSSIYLCSVEEGNYGYTFGSGTRLTVV.

This rearrangement joins TRBV9 to TRBJ1-2, with 10 bases identical to TRBD1. The CDR3 runs to 13 residues. V was clipped by 10 bases and J by 8 bases; unmatched bases: 11. Germline loops: CDR1 SGDLS, CDR2 YYNGEE. The CDR3 sequence is CASRDRGFGGYTF. CDR3 DNA sequence: TGTGCCTCCCGGGACAGGGGCTTCGGGGGCTACACCTTC.

The genes are TRBV4-1 and TRBJ2-5, with 8 bases matching TRBD1. The DNA matches TRBJ2-1 better at its end, which makes the J call doubtful. CDR3 length: 13 residues. Per the germline V gene, CDR1 is MGHRA and CDR2 is YSYEKL. The chain's CDR3 is CASSQRQGFEQFF. As DNA, the CDR3 is TGCGCCAGCAGCCAAAGACAGGGGTTTGAGCAGTTCTTC.

The chain carries TRBV27 and TRBJ2-2; 8 bases line up with TRBD2. Trimming took 5 bases from V and 4 from J; bases not matched to a gene: 3. This CDR3 region has 14 residues. CDR1 MNHEY and CDR2 SMNVEV come from the germline V gene (reference sequence). The CDR3 reads CASSQRETTGELFF. In nucleotides, the CDR3 is TGTGCCAGCAGTCAGCGGGAGACCACCGGGGAGCTGTTTTTT.

This clonotype was seen only a few times. An end of the junction differs from the germline gene, which may be a read error. J is TRBJ2-1 and V is TRBV18, with D uncertain. CDR1 is KGHSH, CDR2 LQKENI, per germline. The CDR3 has 14 residues. CDR3 in amino acids: CASSGAVQNNEQFF. The CDR3 coding sequence is TGTGCTAGCTCTGGAGCCGTCCAAAACAATGAGCAGTTCTTC.

V is TRBV20-1 and J is TRBJ1-5; TRBD1 agrees at 10 bases. The CDR3 spans 16 residues. Germline values: CDR1 DFQATT, CDR2 SNEGSKA (reference sequence). The J segment lost 9 bases and the V segment lost 4 bases, leaving 15 bases of the junction unmatched. The CDR3: CSATRPDRGQERPQHF. In DNA, the CDR3 is TGCAGTGCTACAAGACCCGACAGGGGGCAAGAGAGGCCCCAGCATTTT.